This section outlines one TCR beta chain sequence together with its context. This entry comes from a study of blood T cell repertoires in COVID-19. Study at large: Both acute and convalescent COVID-19 samples were obtained from the United States, Italy and Spain. Nucleic acid was either cDNA or gDNA, and it came from T cells, B-cell-depleted T cells, or PBMCs.

Repertoires were generated with immunoSEQ multiplex PCR, while TCRdb's copy carries only in-frame clones and drops some. Of about 100,000 clones in the sample, roughly 87% were seen once. The V gene end was trimmed by 4 bases and the J gene end by 1 base; junction bases not matched to a gene: 5. This CDR3 has 15 amino acids. In germline, CDR1 is SSHAT, CDR2 FNYEAQ (reference sequence). What was sequenced was peripheral blood. The chain employs TRBV7-7 and TRBJ2-3; 7 bases match TRBD2. This sequence originates from a man younger than 45 in a cohort sampled during active COVID-19. The CDR3 protein is CASSSQRGGTDTQYF. As DNA, the CDR3 is TGTGCCAGCAGCTCCCAACGGGGGGGCACAGATACGCAGTATTTT. The full variable domain, completed using reference TRBV7-7 and TRBJ2-3, is GAGVSQSPRYKVTKRGQDVTLRCDPISSHATLYWYQQALGQGPEFLTYFNYEAQPDKSGLPSDRFSAERPEGSISTLTIQRTEQRDSAMYRCASSSQRGGTDTQYFGPGTRLTVL.